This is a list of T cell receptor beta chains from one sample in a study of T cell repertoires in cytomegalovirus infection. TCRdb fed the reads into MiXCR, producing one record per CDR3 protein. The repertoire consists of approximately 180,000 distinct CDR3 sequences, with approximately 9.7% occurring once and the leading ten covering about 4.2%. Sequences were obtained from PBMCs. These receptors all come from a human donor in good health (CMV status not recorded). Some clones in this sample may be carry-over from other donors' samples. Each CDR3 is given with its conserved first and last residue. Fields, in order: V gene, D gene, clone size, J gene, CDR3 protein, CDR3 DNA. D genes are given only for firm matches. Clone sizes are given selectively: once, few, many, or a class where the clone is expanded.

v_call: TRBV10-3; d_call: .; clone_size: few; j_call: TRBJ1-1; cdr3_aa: CAISEKTGRNTEAFF; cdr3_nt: TGTGCCATCAGTGAGAAGACAGGTCGAAACACTGAAGCTTTCTTT
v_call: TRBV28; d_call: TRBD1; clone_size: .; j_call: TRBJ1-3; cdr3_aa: CASRRIDRVSGNTIYF; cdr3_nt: TGTGCCAGCAGGCGGATCGACAGGGTCTCTGGAAACACCATATATTTT
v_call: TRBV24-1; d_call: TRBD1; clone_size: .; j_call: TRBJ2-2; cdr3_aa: CATSDDQTGVYTGELFF; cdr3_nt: TGTGCCACCAGTGACGACCAGACAGGGGTTTACACCGGGGAGCTGTTTTTT
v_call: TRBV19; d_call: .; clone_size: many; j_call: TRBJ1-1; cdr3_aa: CASIAGTLTYESFF; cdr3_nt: TGTGCCAGTATCGCGGGGACCCTGACCTATGAATCTTTCTTT
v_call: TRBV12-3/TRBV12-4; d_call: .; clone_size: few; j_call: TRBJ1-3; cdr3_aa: CASSFPGSGNTIYF; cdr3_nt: TGTGCCAGCAGTTTTCCCGGATCTGGAAACACCATATATTTT
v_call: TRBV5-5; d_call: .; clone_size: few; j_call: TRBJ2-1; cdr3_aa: CASSPYNEQFF; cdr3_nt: TGTGCCAGCAGCCCTTACAATGAGCAGTTCTTC
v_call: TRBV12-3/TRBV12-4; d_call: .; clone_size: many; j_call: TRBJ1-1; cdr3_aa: CASRLTQGIETEAFF; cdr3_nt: TGTGCCAGCAGGCTGACGCAGGGGATAGAGACTGAAGCTTTCTTT
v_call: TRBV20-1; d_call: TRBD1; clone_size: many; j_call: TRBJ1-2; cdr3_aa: CSAQDRGLYYGYTF; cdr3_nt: TGCAGTGCTCAGGACAGGGGGCTTTACTATGGCTACACCTTC
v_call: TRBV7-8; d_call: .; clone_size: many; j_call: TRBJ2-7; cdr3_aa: CASSSDRDNEQYF; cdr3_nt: TGTGCCAGCAGCTCGGACCGGGACAACGAGCAGTACTTC
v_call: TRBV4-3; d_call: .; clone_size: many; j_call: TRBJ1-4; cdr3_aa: CASSLRGRDEKLFF; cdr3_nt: TGCGCCAGCAGCCTCAGGGGAAGGGATGAAAAACTGTTTTTT
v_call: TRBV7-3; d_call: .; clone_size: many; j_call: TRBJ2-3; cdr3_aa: CASSLEDGSTDTQYF; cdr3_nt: TGTGCCAGCAGCTTAGAGGACGGGAGCACAGATACGCAGTATTTT
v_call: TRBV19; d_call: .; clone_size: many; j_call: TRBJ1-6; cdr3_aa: CASNRVDSPLHF; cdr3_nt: TGTGCCAGTAACAGGGTTGATTCACCCCTCCACTTT
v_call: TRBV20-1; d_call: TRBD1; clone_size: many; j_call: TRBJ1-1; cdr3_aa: CSATGQGGNTRKAFF; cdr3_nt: TGCAGTGCTACAGGACAGGGGGGTAACACCCGGAAAGCTTTCTTT
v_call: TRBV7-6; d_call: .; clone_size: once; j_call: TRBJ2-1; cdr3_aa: CASSSTRDEQFF; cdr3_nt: TGTGCCAGCAGCTCAACTAGAGATGAGCAGTTCTTC
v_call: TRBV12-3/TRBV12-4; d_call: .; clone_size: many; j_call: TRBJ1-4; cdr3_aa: CASSAQATNEKLFF; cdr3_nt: TGTGCCAGCAGTGCACAGGCAACTAATGAAAAACTGTTTTTT
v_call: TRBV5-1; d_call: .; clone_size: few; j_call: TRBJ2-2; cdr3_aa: CASKGTSNTGELFF; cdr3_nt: TGCGCCAGCAAAGGGACATCGAACACCGGGGAGCTGTTTTTT
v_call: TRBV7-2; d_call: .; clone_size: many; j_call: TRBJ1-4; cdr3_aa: CASSKVTGTLFF; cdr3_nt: TGTGCCAGCAGCAAAGTTACAGGGACCCTGTTTTTT
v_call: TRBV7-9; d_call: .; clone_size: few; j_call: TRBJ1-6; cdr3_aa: CASRGASRSPLHF; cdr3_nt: TGTGCCAGTAGGGGGGCTTCACGTTCACCCCTCCACTTT
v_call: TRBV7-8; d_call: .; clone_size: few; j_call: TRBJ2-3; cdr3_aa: CASSLQRGAYTDTQYF; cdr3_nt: TGTGCCAGCAGCTTACAGCGTGGGGCCTACACAGATACGCAGTATTTT
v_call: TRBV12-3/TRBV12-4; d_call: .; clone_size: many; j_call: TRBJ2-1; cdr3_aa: CASSRDGSEQFF; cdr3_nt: TGTGCCAGCAGTAGGGACGGAAGTGAGCAGTTCTTC
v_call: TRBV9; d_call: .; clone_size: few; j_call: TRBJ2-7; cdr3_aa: CASSPRGGTDEQYF; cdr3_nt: TGTGCCAGCAGCCCCCGGGGAGGAACGGACGAGCAGTACTTC
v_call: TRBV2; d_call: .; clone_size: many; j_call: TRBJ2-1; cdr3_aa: CASSENAVGTNEQFF; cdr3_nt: TGTGCCAGCAGCGAGAATGCTGTGGGAACTAATGAGCAGTTCTTC
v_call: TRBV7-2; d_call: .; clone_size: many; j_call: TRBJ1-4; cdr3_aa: CASSFEPGAGEKLFF; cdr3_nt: TGTGCCAGCAGCTTCGAACCCGGGGCCGGGGAAAAACTGTTTTTT
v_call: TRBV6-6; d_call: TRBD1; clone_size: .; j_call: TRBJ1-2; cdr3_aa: CASSYQGADYGYTF; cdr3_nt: TGTGCCAGCAGTTACCAGGGGGCGGACTATGGCTACACCTTC
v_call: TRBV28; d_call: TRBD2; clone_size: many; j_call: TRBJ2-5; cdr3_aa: CASSVQASGVGETQYF; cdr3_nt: TGTGCCAGCAGTGTCCAAGCTAGCGGGGTTGGGGAGACCCAGTACTTC
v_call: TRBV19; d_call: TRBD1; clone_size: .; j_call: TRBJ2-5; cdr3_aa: CASSMGQEETQYF; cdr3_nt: TGTGCCAGTAGTATGGGACAGGAAGAGACCCAGTACTTC
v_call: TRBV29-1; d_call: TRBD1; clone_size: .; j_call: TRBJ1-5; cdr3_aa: CSVGPGGPGQPQHF; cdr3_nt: TGCAGCGTTGGGCCAGGGGGCCCGGGTCAGCCCCAGCATTTT
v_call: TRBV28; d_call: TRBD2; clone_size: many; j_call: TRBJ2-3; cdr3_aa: CASSLQTSGVTDTQYF; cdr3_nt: TGTGCCAGCAGTTTGCAAACTAGCGGGGTCACAGATACGCAGTATTTT
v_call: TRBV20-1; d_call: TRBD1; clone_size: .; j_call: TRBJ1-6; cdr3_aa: CSAPRDSHSPLHF; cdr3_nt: TGCAGTGCTCCCCGGGACAGCCATTCACCCCTCCACTTT
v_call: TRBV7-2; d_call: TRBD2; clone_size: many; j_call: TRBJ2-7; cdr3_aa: CASSATSGNYEQYF; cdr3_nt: TGTGCCAGCAGCGCGACTAGCGGGAACTACGAGCAGTACTTC
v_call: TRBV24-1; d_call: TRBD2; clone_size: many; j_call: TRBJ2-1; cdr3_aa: CATSAGGLADNEQFF; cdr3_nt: TGTGCCACCAGTGCGGGCGGACTAGCGGACAATGAGCAGTTCTTC
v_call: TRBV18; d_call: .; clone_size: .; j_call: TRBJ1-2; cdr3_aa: CTSSPDLGGYTF; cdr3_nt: TGTACCAGCTCACCCGACCTAGGTGGCTACACCTTC
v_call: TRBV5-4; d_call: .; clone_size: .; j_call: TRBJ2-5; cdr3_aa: CASSLPHSQETQYF; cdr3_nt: TGTGCCAGCAGCCTGCCACATTCCCAAGAGACCCAGTACTTC
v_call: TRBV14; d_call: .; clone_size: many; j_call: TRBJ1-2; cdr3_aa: CASSSRENNYGYTF; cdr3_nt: TGTGCCAGCAGCTCCCGGGAAAACAACTATGGCTACACCTTC
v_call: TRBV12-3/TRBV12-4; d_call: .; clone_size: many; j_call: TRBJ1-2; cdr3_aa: CASSISGRVGYGYTF; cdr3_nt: TGTGCCAGCAGCATCTCCGGCAGGGTCGGGTATGGCTACACCTTC
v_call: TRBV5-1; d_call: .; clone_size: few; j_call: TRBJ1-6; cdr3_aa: CASSLPGGNSPLHF; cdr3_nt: TGCGCCAGCAGCTTGCCCGGGGGTAATTCACCCCTCCACTTT
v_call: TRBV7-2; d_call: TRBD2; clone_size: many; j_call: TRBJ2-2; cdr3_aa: CASSLRPSGGWNTGELFF; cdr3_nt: TGTGCCAGCAGCTTACGTCCTAGCGGGGGGTGGAACACCGGGGAGCTGTTTTTT
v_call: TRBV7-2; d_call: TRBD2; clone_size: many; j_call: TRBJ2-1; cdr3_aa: CASSLEGLVLEQFF; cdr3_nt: TGTGCCAGCAGCTTAGAGGGACTAGTTTTAGAGCAGTTCTTC
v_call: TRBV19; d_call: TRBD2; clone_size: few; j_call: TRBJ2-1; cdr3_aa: CASSLMSGGFSYNEQFF; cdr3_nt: TGTGCCAGTAGTTTGATGAGCGGGGGGTTCTCCTACAATGAGCAGTTCTTC
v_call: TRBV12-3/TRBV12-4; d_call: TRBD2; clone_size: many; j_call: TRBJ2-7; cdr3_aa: CASSSSVLAGNSYEQYF; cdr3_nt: TGTGCCAGCAGTTCGTCGGTACTAGCGGGGAACTCCTACGAGCAGTACTTC
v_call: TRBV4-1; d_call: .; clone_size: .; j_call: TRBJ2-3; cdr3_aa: CASSQGVLRRDHFSDTQYF; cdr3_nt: TGCGCCAGCAGCCAAGGCGTGTTGCGGCGGGATCATTTCTCGGATACGCAGTATTTT
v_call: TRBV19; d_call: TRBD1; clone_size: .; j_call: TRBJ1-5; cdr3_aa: CASGDRGLRVHQPQHF; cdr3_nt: TGTGCCAGCGGAGACAGGGGGCTGAGGGTGCATCAGCCCCAGCATTTT
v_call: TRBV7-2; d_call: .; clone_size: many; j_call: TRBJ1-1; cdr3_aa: CASSSYGQFSTEAFF; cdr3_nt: TGTGCCAGCAGCTCCTACGGACAGTTTAGCACTGAAGCTTTCTTT
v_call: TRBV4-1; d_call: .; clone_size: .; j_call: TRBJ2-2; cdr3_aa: CASSSTVANTGELFF; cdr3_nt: TGCGCCAGCAGCTCCACAGTTGCGAACACCGGGGAGCTGTTTTTT
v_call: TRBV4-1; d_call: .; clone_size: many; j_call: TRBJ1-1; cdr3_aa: CASSQDGFRDHTEAFF; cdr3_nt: TGCGCCAGCAGCCAAGATGGATTCAGGGACCACACTGAAGCTTTCTTT
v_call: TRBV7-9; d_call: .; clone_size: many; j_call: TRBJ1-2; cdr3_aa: CASILDSTNYGYTF; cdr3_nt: TGTGCCAGCATCCTGGACAGCACGAACTATGGCTACACCTTC
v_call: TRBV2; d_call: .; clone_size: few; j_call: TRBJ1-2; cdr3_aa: CASSAEVGGYTF; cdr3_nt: TGTGCCAGCAGCGCCGAGGTTGGCGGCTACACCTTC
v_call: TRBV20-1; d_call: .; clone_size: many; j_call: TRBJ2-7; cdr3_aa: CSASFTGTGTYEQYF; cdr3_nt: TGCAGTGCTAGCTTCACCGGGACCGGGACCTACGAGCAGTACTTC
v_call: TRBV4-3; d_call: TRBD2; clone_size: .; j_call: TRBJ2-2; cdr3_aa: CASSPGLAGDTGELFF; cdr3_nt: TGCGCCAGCAGCCCGGGACTAGCGGGAGACACCGGGGAGCTGTTTTTT
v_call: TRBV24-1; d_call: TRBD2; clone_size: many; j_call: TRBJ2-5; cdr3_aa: CATSDTGLAGETQYF; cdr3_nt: TGTGCCACCAGTGATACCGGACTAGCCGGGGAGACCCAGTACTTC
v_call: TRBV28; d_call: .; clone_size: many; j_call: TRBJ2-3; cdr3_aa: CASSSLPSTDTQYF; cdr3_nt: TGTGCCAGCAGTTCACTACCTAGCACAGATACGCAGTATTTT
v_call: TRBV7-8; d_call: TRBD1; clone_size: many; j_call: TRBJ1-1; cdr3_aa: CASSSPTGISTEAFF; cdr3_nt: TGTGCCAGCAGCTCCCCGACAGGGATAAGCACTGAAGCTTTCTTT
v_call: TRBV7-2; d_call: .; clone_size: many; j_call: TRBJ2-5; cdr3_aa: CASSFTPRGQETQYF; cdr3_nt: TGTGCCAGCAGCTTTACTCCGCGGGGACAAGAGACCCAGTACTTC
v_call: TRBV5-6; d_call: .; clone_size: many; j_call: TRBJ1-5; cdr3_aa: CASRPLRQHF; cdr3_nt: TGTGCCAGCAGGCCCCTTCGTCAGCATTTT
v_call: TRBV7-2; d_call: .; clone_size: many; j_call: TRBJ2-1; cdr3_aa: CASSSGGGEQFF; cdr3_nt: TGTGCCAGCAGCTCCGGTGGGGGTGAGCAGTTCTTC